This T cell receptor beta chain was sequenced in a study of radiation and T cells in renal cell carcinoma. Across the study: Nephrectomy followed 15 Gy stereotactic body radiation by 4 weeks. Study-wide points: Without pretreatment biopsies, baseline tumor clonotype presence was undetermined. Top tumor clonotypes rose in blood 2 weeks post-radiation, then contracted.

This CDR3 spans 18 amino acids. Germline-derived CDR1 and CDR2 are MNHEY and SMNVEV (reference sequence). The junction had 11 bases not matched to a gene; V was cut back by 0 bases and J by 4 bases. The assay was immunoSEQ multiplex PCR, and TCRdb's table has in-frame clones only and misses some. The sample consists of tens of thousands of clones, around 78% of them appearing once. Time point reported: blood 2 weeks post-SBRT. This sample's treatment: 15 Gy SBRT to primary tumor, nephrectomy 4 weeks later. As concerns this clone: Its target is unknown.

This sequence was found in a man between 60 and 70 years old with renal cell carcinoma. J is TRBJ2-1 and V is TRBV27; 8 positions match TRBD1. The sample in question was blood, obtained from a patient whose treatment included radiotherapy and nephrectomy. Written as DNA, the CDR3 is TGTGCCAGCAGTTTATCGATCTCAGGGGGCACTAGGTACAATGAGCAGTTCTTC. Translation: CASSLSISGGTRYNEQFF.